These 26 T cell receptor beta chains share one sample of origin, sequenced in a study of CD8 T cells in Susac syndrome (dated by TCRdb to about 2019). Library construction relied on the immunoSEQ multiplex PCR assay. RNA was extracted with the RNeasy kit and roughly 0.45 to 1 ug was reverse transcribed using random hexamers. TCRdb trimmed the raw reads at Q25, called clones with MiXCR and kept productive beta chains. Every distinct CDR3 protein forms one entry, paired with its most common genes and DNA. In all, the sample holds some 300,000 distinct CDR3 sequences, and about 88% of those were seen once. Approximately 0.18% of the sample comes from the top ten. Input material: CD8+ T cells from PBMCs. The receptors were sampled from a human donor with multiple sclerosis.

CDR3: CSVTPGDTEAFF. The CDR3 coding sequence is TGCAGCGTGACCCCTGGGGACACTGAAGCTTTCTTT. The chain joins TRBV29-1 to TRBJ1-1; D is unresolved. Per the germline V gene, CDR1 is SQVTM and CDR2 is ANQGSEA. V gave up 6 bases and J gave up 3 bases, with 11 bases separating them. This CDR3 contains 12 residues.

The gene calls are TRBV6-2 or TRBV6-3 and TRBJ2-3, with D uncertain. Germline CDR1 reads MNHEY; CDR2 reads SVGEGT. The CDR3 extends over 11 amino acids. The V gene lost 4 bases and the J gene lost 4 bases, with 3 bases spanning the gap. CDR3 bases: TGTGCCAGCAGTTTCCCAGATACGCAGTATTTT. Its translation is CASSFPDTQYF.

CDR3 protein: CASSQAVGREYSYEQYF. CDR3 coding DNA: TGCGCCAGCAGCCAAGCCGTCGGCAGGGAGTACTCCTACGAGCAGTACTTC. The rearrangement uses TRBV4-1 and TRBJ2-7; D is tentatively TRBD1 or TRBD2 (5 bases each). There are 17 residues in the CDR3. Germline V gives CDR1 MGHRA, CDR2 YSYEKL. V lost 1 base, J lost 0 bases, and 16 bases lay in between.

The chain recombines TRBV30 with TRBJ2-7, with D unclear. Germline values: CDR1 GTSNPN, CDR2 SVGIG (reference sequence). The CDR3 loop spans 11 amino acids. V was shortened by 3 bases and J by 0 bases, with 3 bases between the two germline ends. CDR3 in amino acids: CAWRTSYEQYF. The CDR3 bases are TGTGCCTGGAGAACCTCCTACGAGCAGTACTTC.

The rearrangement joins TRBV20-1 to TRBJ2-5; weak D call: TRBD2 (7 bases). Germline assignment: CDR1 DFQATT and CDR2 SNEGSKA (reference sequence). The V and J ends lost 3 bases and 5 bases respectively, with 25 bases between them. This CDR3 has 17 residues. The CDR3 DNA follows: TGCAGTGCTAGTGAGGTGGGGGGGCCGAGGATGTTTGAGACCCAGTACTTC. Protein sequence: CSASEVGGPRMFETQYF.

The chain joins TRBV19 to TRBJ2-7; the D gene could be TRBD1 or TRBD2 (5 bases each). CDR1 and CDR2 from the germline V gene are LNHDA and SQIVND (reference sequence). The CDR3 length is 16 residues. Between the trimmed V and J ends, which lost 7 bases and 2 bases, there was a span of 21 bases. CDR3 nucleotide sequence: TGTGCCAGTACCCCCGGCCCCGCAGGGCGGGCCTACGAGCAGTACTTC. Protein product: CASTPGPAGRAYEQYF.

This clonotype has more than one count but fewer than ten. The V and J genes are TRBV7-6 and TRBJ1-5, with 8 bases identical to TRBD1. Germline CDR1 reads SGHVS; CDR2 reads FNYEAQ. J gave up 6 bases and V 4 bases, and 2 bases lay outside the gene matches. The CDR3 sequence is 13 residues long. CDR3 in DNA: TGTGCCAGCAGCTCCGACAGGGGTCAGCCCCAGCATTTT. Amino acids: CASSSDRGQPQHF.

The chain links TRBV9 to TRBJ2-3, with 8 bases fitting TRBD2. Germline-derived CDR1 and CDR2 are SGDLS and YYNGEE. The CDR3 totals 17 residues. The J segment lost 0 bases and the V segment lost 4 bases, leaving 10 bases of the junction unmatched. Written as DNA, the CDR3 is TGTGCCAGCAGCCCGGGAAGCGGGAGCGTGAGCACAGATACGCAGTATTTT. This translates into CASSPGSGSVSTDTQYF.

This chain connects TRBV7-9 to TRBJ1-1, with D uncertain. The V end lost 8 bases, the J end lost 10 bases, and 11 bases lay between the germline ends. The CDR3 consists of 10 residues. Germline values: CDR1 SEHNR, CDR2 FQNEAQ (reference sequence). The CDR3 here is CASRGLAAFF. The CDR3 nucleotides read TGTGCCAGCCGGGGTCTGGCAGCTTTCTTT.

CDR3 residues: CASSFMRDTQYF. CDR3 in DNA: TGTGCCAGCAGCTTTATGCGGGATACGCAGTATTTT. J is TRBJ2-3 and V is TRBV11-1; D not certain. CDR1 and CDR2 (germline): SGHAT, FQDESV (reference sequence). The ends were cut back, 3 bases at V and 6 bases at J, with 7 bases in the middle. This CDR3 region has 12 residues.

V usage is TRBV27 and J usage is TRBJ2-2; D perhaps matches TRBD1 (5 bases). V was trimmed by 5 bases and J by 2 bases, leaving 15 bases between them. Per germline, CDR1 MNHEY and CDR2 SMNVEV (reference sequence). This CDR3 is 16 amino acids long. CDR3 in amino acids: CASSPAWQGNTGELFF. The CDR3 nucleotides read TGTGCCAGCAGTCCCGCCTGGCAGGGAAACACCGGGGAGCTGTTTTTT.

The chain carries TRBV11-2 and TRBJ2-1, with TRBD1 as a possible D gene (6 bases). Per the germline V gene, CDR1 is SGHAT and CDR2 is FQNNGV. Trimming pared 4 bases from V and 3 bases from J, leaving 13 bases between. This CDR3 has 15 amino acids. The CDR3 nucleotides are TGTGCCAGCAGCTCACAGGGACGAAACTACAATGAGCAGTTCTTC. It is translated as CASSSQGRNYNEQFF.

V is TRBV7-9 and J is TRBJ1-1; 7 bases map to TRBD1. With V trimmed by 3 bases and J by 4 bases, 8 bases remained unmatched. The length of the CDR3 is 15 residues. Germline loops: CDR1 SEHNR, CDR2 FQNEAQ (reference sequence). The CDR3 sequence is CASSFGAGGTTEAFF. The CDR3, as DNA: TGTGCCAGCAGCTTCGGCGCAGGGGGGACCACTGAAGCTTTCTTT. Full variable domain (rest looked up from reference TRBV7-9 and TRBJ1-1): DTGVSQNPRHKITKRGQNVTFRCDPISEHNRLYWYRQTLGQGPEFLTYFQNEAQLEKSRLLSDRFSAERPKGSFSTLEIQRTEQGDSAMYLCASSFGAGGTTEAFFGQGTRLTVV.

This rearrangement joins TRBV11-2 to TRBJ2-1; the match to TRBD2 covers 9 bases. From germline, CDR1 is SGHAT and CDR2 FQNNGV. The J segment lost 9 bases and the V segment lost 5 bases, leaving 11 bases of the junction unmatched. This CDR3 is built from 15 residues. The CDR3 DNA is TGTGCCAGCAGCCCTTTACCGGGACTAGCTGCTGAGCAGTTCTTC. Translating gives CASSPLPGLAAEQFF.

This clonotype has just one count. The chain has TRBV6-2 or TRBV6-3 and TRBJ2-1, with TRBD1 matching 11 bases. Germline V lookup: CDR1 MNHEY, CDR2 SVGEGT. The V and J ends lost 5 bases and 9 bases, in that order; junction bases with no gene match: 18. The CDR3 length is 18 residues. CDR3 in amino acids: CASSEDRGRRGGRGEQFF. Written as DNA, the CDR3 is TGTGCCAGCAGTGAGGACAGGGGGCGACGGGGAGGCCGGGGTGAGCAGTTCTTC.

The chain recombines TRBV7-9 with TRBJ2-1, with 11 nucleotides matching TRBD2. The germline V gene encodes CDR1 SEHNR and CDR2 FQNEAQ (reference sequence). The CDR3 length is 15 residues. The V and J ends lost 3 bases and 5 bases, in that order; junction bases with no gene match: 3. The CDR3 nucleotides read TGTGCCAGCAGCTTGGGACTAGCGGAAGACAATGAGCAGTTCTTC. Translating gives CASSLGLAEDNEQFF. The complete variable domain, with remaining parts taken from reference TRBV7-9 and TRBJ2-1, reads DTGVSQNPRHKITKRGQNVTFRCDPISEHNRLYWYRQTLGQGPEFLTYFQNEAQLEKSRLLSDRFSAERPKGSFSTLEIQRTEQGDSAMYLCASSLGLAEDNEQFFGPGTRLTVL.

The chain employs TRBV29-1 and TRBJ2-6; 10 nucleotides align to TRBD1. This CDR3 has 16 residues. V lost 3 bases to trimming and J lost 2 bases; unmatched junction nucleotides: 4. In germline, CDR1 is SQVTM, CDR2 ANQGSEA. The chain's CDR3 is CSVDGQGETGANVLTF. As DNA, the CDR3 is TGCAGCGTTGACGGACAGGGGGAAACTGGGGCCAACGTCCTGACTTTC.

The chain combines TRBV25-1 with TRBJ2-6; D possibly uses TRBD1 or TRBD2 (5 bases each). The CDR3 is 21 residues long. V was shortened by 4 bases and J by 11 bases, with 36 bases between the two germline ends. CDR1 and CDR2 (germline): MGHDK, SYGVNS. CDR3 sequence reads: CASSGPGPVPHANQPQDVLTF. Here the CDR3 DNA reads TGTGCCAGCAGTGGACCGGGGCCCGTACCGCATGCCAATCAACCCCAGGACGTCCTGACTTTC. The full variable domain, in which reference TRBV25-1 and TRBJ2-6 provide the parts outside the CDR3, is EADIYQTPRYLVIGTGKKITLECSQTMGHDKMYWYQQDPGMELHLIHYSYGVNSTEKGDLSSESTVSRIRTEHFPLTLESARPSHTSQYLCASSGPGPVPHANQPQDVLTFGAGSRLTVL.

This chain connects TRBV19 to TRBJ1-1; no clear D gene. Trimming left V 6 bases short and J 1 base short, with 9 bases between. This CDR3 region has 13 residues. CDR1 is LNHDA and CDR2 is SQIVND in the germline V gene (reference sequence). CDR3: CASREWGNTEAFF. The CDR3 region has the DNA TGTGCCAGTAGAGAGTGGGGGAACACTGAAGCTTTCTTT.

The genes are TRBV5-4 and TRBJ2-5; no clear D gene. V lost 4 bases, J lost 5 bases, and 21 bases lay in between. The CDR3 is made up of 16 amino acids. Germline loops: CDR1 SGHNT, CDR2 YYREEE (reference sequence). CDR3 residues: CASSDSTRVFSETQYF. The DNA of the CDR3 is TGTGCCAGCAGCGATTCCACCCGGGTCTTTTCTGAGACCCAGTACTTC.

The rearrangement uses TRBV20-1 and TRBJ2-1; 13 nucleotides line up with TRBD2. J gave up 4 bases and V 6 bases, and 9 bases lay outside the gene matches. The CDR3 loop spans 16 amino acids. Per germline, CDR1 DFQATT and CDR2 SNEGSKA (reference sequence). The CDR3 protein is CSAVTGLAGEYNEQFF. The CDR3, as DNA: TGCAGTGCGGTAACCGGACTAGCGGGGGAGTACAATGAGCAGTTCTTC.

This clonotype was seen a handful of times. The chain couples TRBV19 to TRBJ2-2, with D possibly being TRBD2 (6 bases). The CDR3 is made up of 18 amino acids. Per germline, CDR1 LNHDA and CDR2 SQIVND (reference sequence). V was pared by 5 bases and J by 0 bases, with 19 bases between. The CDR3 region is CASSWGSGNPSNTGELFF. The CDR3 DNA follows: TGTGCCAGTAGTTGGGGTAGCGGTAACCCCTCGAACACCGGGGAGCTGTTTTTT.

The chain is built from TRBV10-3 and TRBJ2-1; D is perhaps TRBD1 (5 bases). Germline CDR1 and CDR2: ENHRY and SYGVKD. V dropped 3 bases and J dropped 3 bases, with 9 bases sitting between them. The CDR3 has 14 residues. CDR3 amino acids: CAISEKTDYNEQFF. Written as DNA, the CDR3 is TGTGCCATCAGTGAAAAGACAGACTACAATGAGCAGTTCTTC.

The chain links TRBV13 to TRBJ2-7; unclear D gene. The CDR3 runs to 15 residues. V was clipped by 1 base and J by 6 bases, with 16 bases between them. Germline V lookup: CDR1 PRHDT, CDR2 FYEKMQ (reference sequence). As DNA, the CDR3 is TGTGCCAGCAGCTTAGTTAAAATGGGGTCTGCCGAGCAGTACTTC. This encodes CASSLVKMGSAEQYF.

This chain links TRBV7-8 with TRBJ2-7; 11 bases match TRBD2. CDR1 and CDR2 (germline): SGHVS, FQNEAQ. Unmatched junction bases numbered 16, after V lost 5 bases and J lost 7 bases. The CDR3 sequence is 17 residues long. The CDR3 loop reads CASSPKWVAGGPGEQYF. In DNA form, the CDR3 reads TGTGCCAGCAGCCCCAAATGGGTAGCGGGGGGGCCGGGGGAGCAGTACTTC.

The rearrangement uses TRBV6-2 or TRBV6-3 and TRBJ1-1; a weak D match, TRBD1 (5 bases). This CDR3 spans 14 amino acids. With 8 bases removed from V and 2 bases from J, the gap between germline ends came to 15 bases. Germline lookup yields CDR1 MNHEY and CDR2 SVGEGT. In DNA, the CDR3 is TGTGCCAGCGTCCGCGTTACAGGAAACACTGAAGCTTTCTTT. This codes for CASVRVTGNTEAFF.